Each of the 29 T cell receptor beta chains below was sequenced from the same sample in a study of blood T cell repertoires in COVID-19. TCRdb keeps only in-frame clones here, not all; method: immunoSEQ multiplex PCR. The sample yields around 290,000 clones, around 88% seen once. The sequencing sample was made of peripheral blood. These receptors were taken from a man aged 35 to 55 with acute or convalescent COVID-19.

The chain combines TRBV24-1 with TRBJ2-3; 8 nucleotides agree with TRBD2. The germline CDR1 and CDR2 sequences are KGHDR and SFDVKD. V was clipped by 1 base and J by 4 bases; unmatched bases: 3. There are 15 residues in the CDR3. The CDR3 nucleotides read TGTGCCACCAGTGATTTCGTCGGGGGGGCAGATACGCAGTATTTT. Encoded protein: CATSDFVGGADTQYF.

The V and J genes are TRBV4-2 and TRBJ2-3; 15 bases fit TRBD2. J gave up 3 bases and V 3 bases, and 7 bases lay outside the gene matches. This CDR3 is built from 18 residues. The germline CDR1 and CDR2 sequences are LGHNA and YNFKEQ. For the CDR3, the DNA is TGTGCCAGCAGCCATACCTCCGGGACTAGCGGGGGGACAGATACGCAGTATTTT. This codes for CASSHTSGTSGGTDTQYF.

The rearrangement joins TRBV6-5 to TRBJ2-1; 9 positions match TRBD1. Trimming removed 2 bases from V and 8 bases from J; junction bases left unmatched: 4. The CDR3 is 14 amino acids. Germline V gene lookup returns CDR1 MNHEY and CDR2 SVGAGI. CDR3 amino acids: CASSYRQGGDEQFF. CDR3 nucleotides: TGTGCCAGCAGTTACAGACAGGGGGGCGATGAGCAGTTCTTC.

The J gene is TRBJ2-7, the V gene TRBV10-1; 10 bases agree with TRBD1. V dropped 5 bases and J dropped 0; count of bases not matched to a gene: 1. CDR1 and CDR2 from the germline V gene are WNHNN and SYGVQD (reference sequence). CDR3 length equals 14 residues. The CDR3 DNA is TGCGCCAGCAGTAGGACAGGGGGCTCCTACGAGCAGTACTTC. Translating it yields CASSRTGGSYEQYF.

V is TRBV5-1 and J is TRBJ1-4, with TRBD1 as a possible D gene (6 bases). Trimming took off 2 bases at V and 8 bases at J, with 19 bases between the two ends. This CDR3 is 16 amino acids long. Germline V gene lookup returns CDR1 SGHRS and CDR2 YFSETQ. The CDR3 is CASSLTLQGTGEKLFF. The CDR3 DNA follows: TGCGCCAGCAGCTTAACCTTACAGGGCACAGGAGAAAAACTGTTTTTT.

In this sample, this clone turned up a few times. The V and J genes are TRBV5-4 and TRBJ2-7, with no clear D. The CDR3 contains 14 residues. V shed 4 bases and J shed 2 bases, with 13 bases lying between them. Germline CDR1 SGHNT, CDR2 YYREEE (reference sequence). The CDR3 sequence is CASSDQDLAYEQYF. The CDR3 nucleotides are TGTGCCAGCAGCGATCAGGATTTGGCCTACGAGCAGTACTTC. The whole variable domain, remainder taken from reference TRBV5-4 and TRBJ2-7, is ETGVTQSPTHLIKTRGQQVTLRCSSQSGHNTVSWYQQALGQGPQFIFQYYREEENGRGNFPPRFSGLQFPNYSSELNVNALELDDSALYLCASSDQDLAYEQYFGPGTRLTVT.

Comment on this clone: Relative to the germline gene, one junction end is altered; a read error may explain this. This chain uses TRBV27 with TRBJ2-1; weak D call: TRBD2 (7 bases). Germline V gene data show CDR1 as MNHEY and CDR2 as SMNVEV (reference sequence). The CDR3 spans 15 residues. As DNA, the CDR3 is TGTGCCAGCAGTTTAGGCCTGGGGGGGCAGACCGCAGCGATCTTC. It is translated as CASSLGLGGQTAAIF.

This chain links TRBV5-4 with TRBJ1-1, with 9 bases lining up with TRBD1. From germline, CDR1 is SGHNT and CDR2 YYREEE (reference sequence). The CDR3 has 18 amino acids. With V trimmed by 5 bases and J by 2 bases, 16 bases remained unmatched. The chain's CDR3 is CASSWGLTGGLQNTEAFF. The DNA for the CDR3 is TGTGCCAGCAGTTGGGGCCTAACAGGGGGCCTCCAAAACACTGAAGCTTTCTTT.

J is TRBJ2-2 and V is TRBV15, with TRBD1 matching 11 bases. Germline assignment: CDR1 LNHNV and CDR2 YYDKDF (reference sequence). The CDR3 spans 16 residues. J was trimmed by 7 bases and V by 3 bases; bases with no gene match: 7. The CDR3 DNA reads TGTGCCACCAGCAGGCCCGGGACAGGGGGTGGCGGGGAGCTGTTTTTT. Its translation: CATSRPGTGGGGELFF. Filled out from reference TRBV15 and TRBJ2-2, the complete variable domain reads DAMVIQNPRYQVTQFGKPVTLSCSQTLNHNVMYWYQQKSSQAPKLLFHYYDKDFNNEADTPDNFQSRRPNTSFCFLDIRSPGLGDTAMYLCATSRPGTGGGGELFFGEGSRLTVL.

V is TRBV5-1 and J is TRBJ1-1; 9 bases agree with TRBD1. V lost 4 bases, J lost 1 base, and 5 bases stayed unmatched. This CDR3 is 15 amino acids long. Germline lookup yields CDR1 SGHRS and CDR2 YFSETQ. For the CDR3, the DNA is TGCGCCAGCAGCACCACAGGGGGCCAGAACACTGAAGCTTTCTTT. This sequence encodes CASSTTGGQNTEAFF.

This clone was seen a handful of times. This sample also contains other DNA sequences that code for the same CDR3. This chain uses TRBV2 with TRBJ1-1; a possible D gene is TRBD1 (5 bases). CDR1 is SNHLY, CDR2 FYNNEI, per germline. The CDR3 spans 15 residues. V dropped 5 bases and J dropped 0 bases, with 13 bases sitting between them. The CDR3 region has the DNA TGTGCCAGCAGTCCGCCGGACATAATGAACACTGAAGCTTTCTTT. It yields the protein CASSPPDIMNTEAFF.

This chain joins TRBV6-2 or TRBV6-3 and TRBJ1-5, with TRBD1 matching over 7 bases. Germline V gene lookup returns CDR1 MNHEY and CDR2 SVGEGT. The CDR3 is 16 residues long. Trimming at V came to 6 bases and at J to 1 base, leaving 9 bases not matched to a gene. In nucleotides, the CDR3 is TGTGCCAGCAGCCCGACAGGGCCCTTAAGCAATCAGCCCCAGCATTTT. It yields the protein CASSPTGPLSNQPQHF.

The chain's CDR3 is CASSTLSGGIQYF. Written as DNA, the CDR3 is TGTGCCAGTAGTACCCTAAGCGGGGGCATTCAGTACTTC. The chain is built from TRBV19 and TRBJ2-4; 8 bases align to TRBD2. CDR1 LNHDA and CDR2 SQIVND come from the germline V gene (reference sequence). This CDR3 has 13 residues. V lost 4 bases and J lost 9; bases outside the gene matches: 5. Full variable domain (missing parts from reference TRBV19 and TRBJ2-4): DGGITQSPKYLFRKEGQNVTLSCEQNLNHDAMYWYRQDPGQGLRLIYYSQIVNDFQKGDIAEGYSVSREKKESFPLTVTSAQKNPTAFYLCASSTLSGGIQYFGAGTRLSVL.

J is TRBJ1-5 and V is TRBV27, with a weak D call TRBD1 (6 bases). The CDR3 sequence is 15 residues long. The germline gives CDR1 MNHEY, CDR2 SMNVEV (reference sequence). Trimming removed 2 bases at V and 4 bases at J, with 12 bases between. This chain's CDR3 is CASSLGGAGNQPQHF. The CDR3 region has the DNA TGTGCCAGCAGTTTAGGGGGGGCGGGGAATCAGCCCCAGCATTTT.

The chain joins TRBV6-5 to TRBJ2-7, with TRBD1 as a possible D gene (6 bases). CDR3 size: 14 residues. Trimming removed 6 bases at V and 8 bases at J, with 20 bases between. The germline V gene has CDR1 MNHEY and CDR2 SVGAGI. CDR3: CASSDNRDTEKQYF. The CDR3 nucleotides are TGTGCCAGCAGCGATAACCGGGACACTGAAAAGCAGTACTTC.

This clone came up once. The genes are TRBV4-2 and TRBJ1-4; 7 nucleotides line up with TRBD1. V lost 7 bases, J lost 4 bases, and 12 bases stayed unmatched. This CDR3 contains 16 residues. The germline gives CDR1 LGHNA, CDR2 YNFKEQ. CDR3 DNA sequence: TGTGCCAGCACCCCTCTTACAGGGGCCCGTAATGAAAAACTGTTTTTT. Translation gives CASTPLTGARNEKLFF.

The chain links TRBV5-1 to TRBJ2-2, with a possible D match to TRBD1 (5 bases). The CDR3 has 15 residues. Trimming removed 0 bases at V and 0 bases at J, with 6 bases between. Looked up from germline, CDR1 is SGHRS and CDR2 is YFSETQ. The CDR3 loop is CASSLGQPNTGELFF. For the CDR3, the DNA is TGCGCCAGCAGCTTGGGACAGCCGAACACCGGGGAGCTGTTTTTT.

The chain links TRBV2 to TRBJ2-7; weak D call: TRBD2 (6 bases). The CDR3 length is 15 residues. The V and J ends lost 7 bases and 0 bases respectively, with 16 bases between them. Germline-derived CDR1 and CDR2 are SNHLY and FYNNEI. The CDR3 DNA reads TGTGCCAGCACCACTTTGGGGAGGAGCTCCTACGAGCAGTACTTC. It translates to CASTTLGRSSYEQYF. Full variable domain (remainder filled in from reference TRBV2 and TRBJ2-7): EPEVTQTPSHQVTQMGQEVILRCVPISNHLYFYWYRQILGQKVEFLVSFYNNEISEKSEIFDDQFSVERPDGSNFTLKIRSTKLEDSAMYFCASTTLGRSSYEQYFGPGTRLTVT.

This rearrangement joins TRBV2 to TRBJ1-1; TRBD1 aligns across 7 bases. Germline V gene lookup returns CDR1 SNHLY and CDR2 FYNNEI. The V and J ends lost 7 bases and 0 bases, in that order; junction bases with no gene match: 2. The CDR3 has 13 residues. CDR3 bases: TGTGCCAGCAAAGGACAGGTGAACACTGAAGCTTTCTTT. As protein: CASKGQVNTEAFF.

The CDR3 loop is CASSFWTGGLHQFF. In DNA, the CDR3 is TGTGCCAGCAGCTTTTGGACAGGGGGCCTCCACCAGTTCTTC. The genes are TRBV13 and TRBJ2-1; 11 positions match TRBD1. The junction had 8 bases not matched to a gene; V was cut back by 3 bases and J by 13 bases. The germline V gene encodes CDR1 PRHDT and CDR2 FYEKMQ (reference sequence). The CDR3 runs 14 residues.

The chain couples TRBV9 to TRBJ2-1; D is undetermined. This CDR3 region has 14 residues. V lost 0 bases, J lost 5 bases, and 9 bases lay in between. Germline V lookup: CDR1 SGDLS, CDR2 YYNGEE. This chain's CDR3 is CASSVGTTNNEQFF. CDR3 coding DNA: TGTGCCAGCAGCGTAGGCACAACCAACAATGAGCAGTTCTTC.

The chain joins TRBV28 to TRBJ1-2; 9 nucleotides agree with TRBD1. With 4 bases clipped from V and 2 bases from J, the junction kept 11 bases outside the gene matches. This CDR3 contains 17 residues. From germline, CDR1 is MDHEN and CDR2 SYDVKM. The CDR3 protein is CASSSSGTGTRNYGYTF. CDR3 coding DNA: TGTGCCAGCAGTTCTTCAGGGACAGGGACAAGGAACTATGGCTACACCTTC.

This sequence joins TRBV2 and TRBJ2-7; D may be TRBD2 (6 bases). CDR1 and CDR2 (germline): SNHLY, FYNNEI. CDR3 size: 14 residues. V shed 6 bases and J shed 1 base, with 13 bases lying between them. CDR3 sequence reads: CASRGGAVSYEQYF. The CDR3 nucleotides are TGTGCCAGCAGGGGGGGTGCGGTGTCCTACGAGCAGTACTTC.

CDR3 protein: CASTLAGLTGELFF. DNA for the CDR3: TGTGCCAGTACCTTAGCGGGCTTGACCGGGGAGCTGTTTTTT. V gene TRBV19 combines with J gene TRBJ2-2, with 7 bases lining up with TRBD2. V shed 7 bases and J 5 bases; nucleotides not matched to a gene: 7. The CDR3 spans 14 residues. Germline V lookup: CDR1 LNHDA, CDR2 SQIVND (reference sequence). The complete variable domain, with remaining parts taken from reference TRBV19 and TRBJ2-2, reads DGGITQSPKYLFRKEGQNVTLSCEQNLNHDAMYWYRQDPGQGLRLIYYSQIVNDFQKGDIAEGYSVSREKKESFPLTVTSAQKNPTAFYLCASTLAGLTGELFFGEGSRLTVL.

The J gene is TRBJ2-2, the V gene TRBV2, with D uncertain. CDR1 and CDR2 from the germline V gene are SNHLY and FYNNEI. The CDR3 is 16 amino acids. The V end was cut by 3 bases, the J end by 5 bases, with 16 bases between. This CDR3 is CASSDTPSIVTGELFF. CDR3 nucleotide sequence: TGTGCCAGCAGTGACACCCCTAGTATTGTAACCGGGGAGCTGTTTTTT.

The chain links TRBV11-2 to TRBJ2-7; tentatively, D is TRBD1 (5 bases). V dropped 5 bases and J dropped 3 bases, with 14 bases sitting between them. Germline-derived CDR1 and CDR2 are SGHAT and FQNNGV. The CDR3 length is 14 residues. In DNA, the CDR3 is TGTGCCAGCAGCGTCCTTAGGGGCGGCTACGAGCAGTACTTC. Its protein is CASSVLRGGYEQYF.

This clone was recorded only once. The V call is TRBV7-6, the J call TRBJ2-5; the match to TRBD1 covers 8 bases. The CDR3 contains 14 residues. J was trimmed by 5 bases and V by 5 bases; bases with no gene match: 7. Per germline, CDR1 SGHVS and CDR2 FNYEAQ. The DNA of the CDR3 is TGTGCCAGCAGCAACCGACAGGGGTGGGAGACCCAGTACTTC. This translates into CASSNRQGWETQYF.

This rearrangement joins TRBV6-1 to TRBJ2-2; TRBD1 matches 8 bases. Trimming took 2 bases from V and 4 from J; bases not matched to a gene: 3. The CDR3 is 15 residues long. Germline V gives CDR1 MNHNS, CDR2 SASEGT. For the CDR3, the DNA is TGTGCCAGCAGTGAACAGGGGGCGGGCACCGGGGAGCTGTTTTTT. Its translation is CASSEQGAGTGELFF.

J is TRBJ2-7 and V is TRBV10-3; no definite D call. The CDR3 sequence is 11 residues long. The germline V gene encodes CDR1 ENHRY and CDR2 SYGVKD. For the CDR3, the DNA is TGTGCGGTAGGAATTTCGGGCGAGCAGTACTTC. Its protein product is CAVGISGEQYF.